Detailed here is one T cell receptor (beta chain). Its matching antigen is unknown. These data belong to a study of shared clonotypes between healthy human individuals. Study as a whole: The study drew on a couple of women and three men aged 18 to 49 as donors.

Germline V CDR1 and CDR2: SGHDN, FVKESK. This CDR3 has 14 amino acids. Trimming stripped 0 bases from V and 3 bases from J, with 7 bases between. TCRdb's table, derived via immunoSEQ multiplex PCR, lists solely in-frame clones and lacks some. The data show 2 million to 3 million clones, with 93% seen just once and 0.36% held by the top ten. Study findings and constraints: The study drew on few donors, limiting represented genetic and exposure-history diversity. Unshared clonotypes carried lower generation probabilities than those common to all four donors.

The rearrangement links TRBV14 to TRBJ2-3; D gene uncertain. Sequencing used naive CD4+ T cells from PBMCs. The subset denotes: CD45RA+ positively selected. This sequence originates from a man aged 18 to 30 in good health. Some clones in this sample may be carry-over from other donors' samples. The CDR3, as DNA: TGTGCCAGCAGCCAAGAGGGCGCGACAGATACGCAGTATTTT. Translated: CASSQEGATDTQYF.